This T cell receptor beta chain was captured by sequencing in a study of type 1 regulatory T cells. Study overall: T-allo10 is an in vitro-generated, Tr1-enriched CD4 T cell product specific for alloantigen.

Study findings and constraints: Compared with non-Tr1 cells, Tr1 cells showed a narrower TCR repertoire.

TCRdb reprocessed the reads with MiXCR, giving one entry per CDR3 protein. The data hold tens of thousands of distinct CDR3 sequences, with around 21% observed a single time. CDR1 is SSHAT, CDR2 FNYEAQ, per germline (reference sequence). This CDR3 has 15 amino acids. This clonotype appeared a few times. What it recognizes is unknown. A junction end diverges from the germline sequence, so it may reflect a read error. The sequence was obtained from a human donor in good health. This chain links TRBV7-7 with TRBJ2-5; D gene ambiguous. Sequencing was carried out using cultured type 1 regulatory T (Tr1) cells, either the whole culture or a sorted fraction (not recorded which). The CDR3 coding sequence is TGTGCTAGCAGCTCCGCCGGGCCCATGATGGAGACCCAGTACTTC. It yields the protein CASSSAGPMMETQYF.